The rows below give T cell receptor beta chains drawn from one sample of a study of cytomegalovirus exposure and HLA in healthy donors. Method: immunoSEQ multiplex PCR; TCRdb's copy keeps in-frame clones and lacks some. The sample holds about 200,000 clones, approximately 79% seen once. The sequenced sample was PBMCs. The receptors originated from a man aged 50-59 years in good health and CMV-seronegative. The conserved cysteine and the conserved F or W are not part of the CDR3 here. D genes are given only for firm matches.

v_gene: TRBV30
j_gene: TRBJ1-5
d_gene: .
CDR3aa: AWSVQGNQPQH

v_gene: TRBV28
j_gene: TRBJ1-1
d_gene: .
CDR3aa: ASSDGIADTEAF

v_gene: TRBV28
j_gene: TRBJ1-1
d_gene: .
CDR3aa: ASTQHREGTEAF

v_gene: TRBV2
j_gene: TRBJ1-1
d_gene: .
CDR3aa: ASSPTGNTEAF

v_gene: TRBV7-2
j_gene: TRBJ2-3
d_gene: .
CDR3aa: ASSNRVSTDTQY

v_gene: TRBV6-1
j_gene: TRBJ2-1
d_gene: TRBD2
CDR3aa: ASISGRAGNEQF

v_gene: TRBV30
j_gene: TRBJ2-6
d_gene: TRBD2
CDR3aa: AWASGSLSLGANVLT

v_gene: TRBV20-1
j_gene: TRBJ1-2
d_gene: .
CDR3aa: SVGGNIYT

v_gene: TRBV5-6
j_gene: TRBJ2-1
d_gene: TRBD2
CDR3aa: ASGRAFVNEQF

v_gene: TRBV7-9
j_gene: TRBJ2-7
d_gene: TRBD2
CDR3aa: ASSQLTSGTTYEQY

v_gene: TRBV7-9
j_gene: TRBJ1-5
d_gene: TRBD1
CDR3aa: ASSRGQVNQPQH

v_gene: TRBV30
j_gene: TRBJ2-5
d_gene: .
CDR3aa: AWSVGSGWETQY

v_gene: TRBV5-1
j_gene: TRBJ2-1
d_gene: .
CDR3aa: ASSLQGKDNNEQF

v_gene: TRBV19
j_gene: TRBJ1-1
d_gene: .
CDR3aa: ASSIDVGGTEAF

v_gene: TRBV14
j_gene: TRBJ1-2
d_gene: .
CDR3aa: ASSQEGGAVYGYT

v_gene: TRBV15
j_gene: TRBJ2-7
d_gene: TRBD1
CDR3aa: ATSNRDRGGYEQY

v_gene: TRBV28
j_gene: TRBJ1-1
d_gene: .
CDR3aa: ATTQGTEAF

v_gene: TRBV4-1
j_gene: TRBJ1-1
d_gene: .
CDR3aa: ASSQGSGGNTEAF

v_gene: TRBV7-9
j_gene: TRBJ2-3
d_gene: TRBD2
CDR3aa: ASRLGTVGTSSDTQY

v_gene: TRBV7-9
j_gene: TRBJ1-5
d_gene: .
CDR3aa: ASSSPSQPQH

v_gene: TRBV11-1
j_gene: TRBJ1-2
d_gene: .
CDR3aa: ASSSLRGGHHRGYT

v_gene: TRBV28
j_gene: TRBJ1-5
d_gene: .
CDR3aa: ASRLRHDSNQPQH

v_gene: TRBV7-9
j_gene: TRBJ1-4
d_gene: TRBD1
CDR3aa: ASSPGQGVEKLF

v_gene: TRBV30
j_gene: TRBJ2-2
d_gene: .
CDR3aa: AWSVPPGASTGELF

v_gene: TRBV27
j_gene: TRBJ2-7
d_gene: .
CDR3aa: ASSFGLTYEQY

v_gene: TRBV5-4
j_gene: TRBJ2-4
d_gene: .
CDR3aa: ASSHHQGAENIQY

v_gene: TRBV5-4
j_gene: TRBJ2-2
d_gene: .
CDR3aa: ASSLDSGELF

v_gene: TRBV7-9
j_gene: TRBJ1-4
d_gene: TRBD1
CDR3aa: ASSQPGGAEKLF

v_gene: TRBV2
j_gene: TRBJ1-6
d_gene: .
CDR3aa: ASSQGQPLH

v_gene: TRBV12-5
j_gene: TRBJ2-1
d_gene: TRBD1
CDR3aa: ASAPWDRGTGNNEQF

v_gene: TRBV27
j_gene: TRBJ1-5
d_gene: TRBD1
CDR3aa: ASRTDRGQPQH

v_gene: TRBV19
j_gene: TRBJ2-7
d_gene: TRBD2
CDR3aa: ASSISAGGNEQY

v_gene: TRBV7-9
j_gene: TRBJ2-5
d_gene: TRBD1
CDR3aa: ASSLATGGEETQY

v_gene: TRBV7-3
j_gene: TRBJ2-3
d_gene: .
CDR3aa: ASSLQGADTQY

v_gene: TRBV5-1
j_gene: TRBJ2-3
d_gene: .
CDR3aa: ASVSRSYTDTQY

v_gene: TRBV30
j_gene: TRBJ1-2
d_gene: TRBD1
CDR3aa: AWSLTGVDGYT

v_gene: TRBV9
j_gene: TRBJ2-3
d_gene: TRBD2
CDR3aa: ASSEAGTSADTQY